The 7 T cell receptor beta chains reported below all come from one sample, sequenced in a study of regulatory T cells in long-lasting Graves disease. Time point: newly diagnosed GD, antithyroid drugs for less than 3 months. PBMCs were the source of the RNA used for TCR sequencing. Arm-PCR with iRepertoire HTBI primers amplified the CDR3 regions for these TCR beta libraries. TCRdb fed the multiplex PCR reads into MiXCR, producing one record per CDR3 protein. Seen here are 400,000 to 650,000 distinct CDR3 sequences, more than 15% observed once, and the top ten hold approximately 25%. These records were also assigned to another study, of T cells in Graves' hyperthyroidism and ophthalmopathy.

The source material was peripheral blood mononuclear cells (PBMCs), sampled at new diagnosis, from a patient treated with antithyroid drugs. The receptors derive from a woman aged 35-65 years with Graves disease.

This clonotype showed up just a few times. The V gene is TRBV4-1, the J gene TRBJ1-2; 7 nucleotides agree with TRBD1. J gave up 6 bases and V 6 bases, and 13 bases lay outside the gene matches. The CDR3 spans 15 residues. The germline CDR1 and CDR2 sequences are MGHRA and YSYEKL. CDR3 sequence: CASRRPGQLFDGYTF. The CDR3 coding sequence is TGCGCCAGCAGAAGACCGGGACAGCTTTTCGATGGCTACACCTTC.

This clonotype was observed at least ten times. The J gene is TRBJ2-3, the V gene TRBV2; TRBD2 aligns across 11 bases. Germline V CDR1 and CDR2: SNHLY, FYNNEI. There are 16 residues in the CDR3. J was trimmed by 1 base and V by 7 bases; bases with no gene match: 7. The CDR3 DNA reads as TGTGCCAGCACCGGGACTAGCGGATTCCGCACAGATACGCAGTATTTT. Translating it yields CASTGTSGFRTDTQYF.

This clonotype occurred many times. CDR3 sequence (DNA): TGCAGTGTCAAGTGGAGGGGAGGCTATGGCTACACCTTC. Its protein product is CSVKWRGGYGYTF. The rearrangement links TRBV20-1 to TRBJ1-2, with TRBD1 as a possible D gene (5 bases). Germline V lookup: CDR1 DFQATT, CDR2 SNEGSKA (reference sequence). The CDR3 loop spans 13 amino acids. Between the trimmed V and J ends, which lost 7 bases and 4 bases, there was a span of 16 bases.

The chain recombines TRBV9 with TRBJ2-2, with 8 bases aligning to TRBD1. The CDR3 is 18 amino acids. Germline V gene data show CDR1 as SGDLS and CDR2 as YYNGEE. Unmatched junction bases numbered 17, after V lost 6 bases and J lost 4 bases. The CDR3 sequence: CASTLAPGTGFFTGELFF. The CDR3, as DNA: TGTGCCAGCACCCTGGCCCCCGGGACAGGATTCTTCACCGGGGAGCTGTTTTTT.

This clonotype was seen repeatedly, ten times or more. V is TRBV5-1 and J is TRBJ1-6; D is unclear. Germline V gives CDR1 SGHRS, CDR2 YFSETQ. The length of the CDR3 is 14 residues. Trimming took 4 bases from V and 8 from J, leaving 13 bases between them. The DNA for the CDR3 is TGCGCCAGCAGCCAGTATCCAGTAGATTCACCCCTCCACTTT. Amino acid sequence: CASSQYPVDSPLHF. Complete variable domain (other parts from reference TRBV5-1 and TRBJ1-6): KAGVTQTPRYLIKTRGQQVTLSCSPISGHRSVSWYQQTPGQGLQFLFEYFSETQRNKGNFPGRFSGRQFSNSRSEMNVSTLELGDSALYLCASSQYPVDSPLHFGNGTRLTVT.

This clonotype has just a few counts. The chain couples TRBV20-1 to TRBJ2-1, with 7 nucleotides matching TRBD1. After removal of 3 bases from V and 4 bases from J, the junction contained 6 bases not matched to a gene. CDR1 is DFQATT, CDR2 SNEGSKA, per germline (reference sequence). This CDR3 is built from 14 residues. CDR3 in amino acids: CSARGDREYNEQFF. CDR3 bases: TGCAGTGCTAGGGGAGACAGGGAGTACAATGAGCAGTTCTTC.

This clonotype has only a few counts. The chain couples TRBV3-1 to TRBJ2-1; either TRBD1 or TRBD2 may fit D (7 bases each). V was pared by 3 bases and J by 0 bases, with 15 bases between. CDR1 LGHDT and CDR2 YNNKEL come from the germline V gene (reference sequence). CDR3 length: 17 residues. CDR3 sequence (DNA): TGTGCCAGCAGCCAGGATCAGGGGGGGAGCTCCTACAATGAGCAGTTCTTC. Translating gives CASSQDQGGSSYNEQFF.